A single sample gave rise to the 20 T cell receptor beta chains below, sequenced in a study of technical replicates of blood from a few donors. Only in-frame clones appear in the TCRdb table, and some are missing; sequencing was by immunoSEQ multiplex PCR. The sample holds roughly 73,000 clones, 93% seen once. Sample: T cells isolated from PBMCs. The receptor source for this set is a human donor in good health.

This rearrangement joins TRBV4-1 to TRBJ1-3; no clear D. The V end was cut by 2 bases, the J end by 3 bases, with 11 bases between. This CDR3 is 15 amino acids long. Germline CDR1 and CDR2: MGHRA and YSYEKL. CDR3: CASSQQRESGNTIYF. The CDR3 DNA is TGCGCCAGCAGCCAACAACGGGAAAGTGGAAACACCATATATTTT.

This chain connects TRBV7-9 to TRBJ2-7, with D possibly matching TRBD2 (7 bases). V dropped 1 base and J dropped 2 bases, with 18 bases sitting between them. Germline CDR1 is SEHNR and CDR2 is FQNEAQ (reference sequence). The CDR3 length is 17 residues. This CDR3 reads CASSLVIGGGQAYEQYF. Written as DNA, the CDR3 is TGTGCCAGCAGCTTAGTCATAGGGGGGGGGCAGGCCTACGAGCAGTACTTC.

This clone was counted once. The gene calls are TRBV5-4 and TRBJ2-2; D is ambiguous. The V end lost 2 bases, the J end lost 0 bases, and 8 bases lay between the germline ends. Germline lookup yields CDR1 SGHNT and CDR2 YYREEE (reference sequence). The CDR3 is 15 amino acids. The CDR3 bases are TGTGCCAGCAGCTTCAGGTCACCGAACACCGGGGAGCTGTTTTTT. Amino acid sequence: CASSFRSPNTGELFF. Complete variable domain (other parts from reference TRBV5-4 and TRBJ2-2): ETGVTQSPTHLIKTRGQQVTLRCSSQSGHNTVSWYQQALGQGPQFIFQYYREEENGRGNFPPRFSGLQFPNYSSELNVNALELDDSALYLCASSFRSPNTGELFFGEGSRLTVL.

V and J are TRBV18 and TRBJ2-7; no clear D. This CDR3 comprises 14 residues. V was trimmed by 2 bases and J by 3 bases, leaving 11 bases between them. The germline V gene has CDR1 KGHSH and CDR2 LQKENI. The CDR3 coding sequence is TGTGCCAGCTCACCAGGGTGGGCGTTCTACGAGCAGTACTTC. Translating it yields CASSPGWAFYEQYF.

The chain carries TRBV18 and TRBJ1-2; TRBD1 is a possible D gene (6 bases). CDR3 length: 14 amino acids. The germline V gene encodes CDR1 KGHSH and CDR2 LQKENI. Trimming removed 6 bases from V and 1 base from J, with 12 bases in between. CDR3 nucleotide sequence: TGTGCCAGCTCCAGGGGAGGGAATAACTATGGCTACACCTTC. It specifies CASSRGGNNYGYTF.

The J gene is TRBJ2-7, the V gene TRBV7-9; TRBD2 matches 8 bases. V gave up 5 bases and J gave up 1 base; unmatched junction bases: 4. The CDR3 runs to 14 residues. Per germline, CDR1 SEHNR and CDR2 FQNEAQ (reference sequence). The CDR3 bases are TGTGCCAGCAGCCCTCGGGGGGGATCCTACGAGCAGTACTTC. Translating gives CASSPRGGSYEQYF.

This clone has just one count. The chain joins TRBV10-3 to TRBJ1-3; TRBD1 agrees at 10 bases. The V gene end was trimmed by 2 bases and the J gene end by 3 bases; junction bases not matched to a gene: 1. The CDR3 contains 15 residues. CDR1 ENHRY and CDR2 SYGVKD come from the germline V gene. The CDR3 loop reads CAISEGTGDGNTIYF. CDR3 DNA: TGTGCCATCAGTGAGGGGACAGGGGATGGAAACACCATATATTTT.

The V and J genes are TRBV18 and TRBJ2-2, with 7 bases that match TRBD1. V gave up 6 bases and J gave up 5 bases; unmatched junction bases: 6. CDR1 and CDR2 (germline): KGHSH, LQKENI. The CDR3 length is 14 residues. Written as DNA, the CDR3 is TGTGCCAGCTCCCGGACAGGTGGAACCGGGGAGCTGTTTTTT. Encoded protein: CASSRTGGTGELFF.

In this sample, this clone turned up once. The CDR3 reads CASSDRGGSTNTEAFF. The CDR3 DNA reads as TGTGCCAGCAGTGACAGGGGTGGATCGACGAACACTGAAGCTTTCTTT. The gene calls are TRBV6-1 and TRBJ1-1; a weak D match, TRBD1 (6 bases). The length of the CDR3 is 16 residues. CDR1 and CDR2 from the germline V gene are MNHNS and SASEGT. V was clipped by 3 bases and J by 1 base, with 15 bases between them.

The V call is TRBV11-3, the J call TRBJ1-1; 7 bases agree with TRBD1. Germline CDR1 reads SGHNT; CDR2 reads YENEEA. Unmatched junction bases numbered 2, after V lost 0 bases and J lost 4 bases. The CDR3 spans 14 residues. CDR3 protein: CASSLEGGVTEAFF. The CDR3 DNA reads as TGTGCCAGCAGCTTAGAAGGGGGCGTCACTGAAGCTTTCTTT.

This sequence joins TRBV28 and TRBJ2-2, with 7 bases that match TRBD2. With 6 bases clipped from V and 4 bases from J, the junction kept 8 bases outside the gene matches. Germline lookup yields CDR1 MDHEN and CDR2 SYDVKM. The CDR3 spans 15 residues. CDR3 residues: CASRVSSGSTGELFF. In nucleotides, the CDR3 is TGTGCCAGCAGGGTGTCTAGCGGTTCCACCGGGGAGCTGTTTTTT.

The chain uses TRBV6-1 and TRBJ1-5; maybe TRBD1 (5 bases). From germline, CDR1 is MNHNS and CDR2 SASEGT. The length of the CDR3 is 15 residues. V lost 3 bases, J lost 1 base, and 10 bases lay in between. CDR3 loop: CASSDSGGSNQPQHF. The CDR3 coding sequence is TGTGCCAGCAGTGATAGTGGGGGGAGCAATCAGCCCCAGCATTTT.

This chain uses TRBV7-2 with TRBJ2-2; D may be TRBD1 (6 bases). V was shortened by 1 base and J by 9 bases, with 15 bases between the two germline ends. This CDR3 is 15 amino acids long. Germline CDR1 SGHTA, CDR2 FQGNSA. CDR3 residues: CASSLVSGVSWELFF. The DNA for the CDR3 is TGTGCCAGCAGCTTAGTATCAGGGGTGTCGTGGGAGCTGTTTTTT.

This chain uses TRBV6-5 with TRBJ2-3; possibly TRBD2 for D (5 bases). This CDR3 spans 14 amino acids. V dropped 5 bases and J dropped 0 bases, with 9 bases sitting between them. CDR1 and CDR2 from the germline V gene are MNHEY and SVGAGI. The CDR3 region is CASSPGLSTDTQYF. The CDR3 DNA reads as TGTGCCAGCAGTCCCGGACTGAGCACAGATACGCAGTATTTT.

The chain's CDR3 is CASSPGVVGPTTSNSPLHF. The CDR3 nucleotides read TGTGCCAGCTCCCCCGGAGTTGTAGGGCCTACTACTAGTAATTCACCCCTCCACTTT. The chain carries TRBV18 and TRBJ1-6; D is uncertain. This CDR3 is built from 19 residues. The V gene lost 6 bases and the J gene lost 6 bases, with 27 bases spanning the gap. Germline-derived CDR1 and CDR2 are KGHSH and LQKENI.

The rearrangement uses TRBV5-1 and TRBJ1-6; no definite D call. Germline V lookup: CDR1 SGHRS, CDR2 YFSETQ. The V gene lost 1 base and the J gene lost 6 bases, with 11 bases spanning the gap. This CDR3 spans 15 amino acids. The CDR3 coding sequence is TGCGCCAGCAGCTTGATTACTACTACTAATTCACCCCTCCACTTT. Translated: CASSLITTTNSPLHF.

The chain joins TRBV5-1 to TRBJ2-7; perhaps TRBD2 as D (7 bases). The V gene's germline CDR1 is SGHRS and CDR2 YFSETQ. V was clipped by 6 bases and J by 1 base, with 20 bases between them. CDR3 length equals 16 residues. In DNA, the CDR3 is TGCGCCAGCACCCTGGACGGGGGGCGCGGTTCCTACGAGCAGTACTTC. It specifies CASTLDGGRGSYEQYF.

The V and J genes are TRBV5-6 and TRBJ2-1; TRBD2 aligns across 9 bases. V dropped 2 bases and J dropped 8; count of bases not matched to a gene: 8. Germline V gene sequence: CDR1 SGHDT, CDR2 YYEEEE. The CDR3 is 15 residues long. The CDR3 loop reads CASSFWVAGAYEQFF. The CDR3 nucleotides read TGTGCCAGCAGCTTTTGGGTAGCGGGAGCCTATGAGCAGTTCTTC.

The chain uses TRBV9 and TRBJ1-1; D is uncertain. The CDR3 has 14 residues. Trimming shortened V by 0 bases and J by 4 bases, and 10 bases separated the two germline ends. From germline, CDR1 is SGDLS and CDR2 YYNGEE. Here the CDR3 DNA reads TGTGCCAGCAGCGTAGGGGAGGGTAGCACTGAAGCTTTCTTT. This translates into CASSVGEGSTEAFF.

J is TRBJ1-3 and V is TRBV12-5, with no clear D. With 3 bases removed from V and 6 bases from J, the gap between germline ends came to 3 bases. The CDR3 spans 11 residues. Germline-derived CDR1 and CDR2 are LGHNT and FRNRAP. CDR3 nucleotides: TGTGCTAGTGGTTTTCAAAACACCATATATTTT. Translated, it gives CASGFQNTIYF.